This paragraph covers one T cell receptor (beta chain) sequence. Its antigen is currently unknown. Cells defined as naive were viable CD3+CD4+ or CD3+CD8+ and CCR7+CD45RA+CD45RO-CD95-CD27+CD28+. Peripheral blood was collected from the related graft donor on the marrow donation day. Measured with immunoSEQ multiplex PCR; TCRdb has only the in-frame clones, and not every one. Altogether some 30,000 clones are present, 91% being singletons, with the ten largest covering roughly 0.096%. This CDR3 comprises 13 residues. Trimming took off 5 bases at V and 9 bases at J, with 19 bases between the two ends. Germline lookup yields CDR1 SQVTM and CDR2 ANQGSEA. The sample originates from a study of T cells after posttransplantation cyclophosphamide. General study results and limits: Tissue-infiltrating T cells from skin or gut overlapped little with blood T cells. Later post-transplant blood repertoires were often dominated by donor CD8+ memory clones. TRB clonality was highly associated with recipient CMV seropositivity and reactivation.

The sequence was obtained from a man aged 25-40 years in good health and a related stem cell transplant donor. Sequencing input: naive CD4+ T cells sorted from blood. The chain recombines TRBV29-1 with TRBJ1-2; D is possibly TRBD1 (5 bases). The CDR3 nucleotides are TGCAGCGTTTCCCAGACAGTATCTATAAGCTACACCTTC. It yields the protein CSVSQTVSISYTF.